Listed here is a single T cell receptor beta chain. The sample is drawn from a study of cytomegalovirus exposure and HLA in healthy donors. CDR3 length: 12 amino acids. Germline V gene data show CDR1 as SQVTM and CDR2 as ANQGSEA. Trimming stripped 1 base from V and 4 bases from J, with 6 bases between. The PCR used 60 Vbeta and 13 Jbeta primers. Sequenced by immunoSEQ multiplex PCR; TCRdb stores in-frame clones only, minus some. Of some 85,000 clones listed, about 81% were seen once; the top ten hold around 1.9%. The chain employs TRBV29-1 and TRBJ2-3; unclear D gene. Sequencing was performed on PBMCs. The clonotype originates from a man younger than 30 in good health and CMV-seronegative. CDR3 nucleotide sequence: TGCAGCGTTGAAGGCGCACCAGATACGCAGTATTTT. It specifies CSVEGAPDTQYF.